This TCR beta chain stems from a study of post-analysis software for immune sequencing data. Study-wide points: Patients carried five TRBV segments more frequently than controls did, and TRBV5-6, TRBV5-1 and TRBV20-1 were among them.

For this clonotype: Its matching antigen is unknown.

cDNA libraries for TCR beta contained unique molecular identifiers. Input populations of roughly 1 to 10 million T cells gave rise to 500,000 or so cDNA molecules. MiXCR, applied by TCRdb to the PCR reads, yields one record per CDR3 protein. The profile shows under 900,000 distinct CDR3 sequences, about 50% of them singletons. V gave up 3 bases and J gave up 7 bases, with 19 bases separating them. The CDR3 covers 16 residues. The clonotype comes from a girl aged 10 to 17 with multiple sclerosis. Sequencing was done on a sample of blood. This sequence joins TRBV12-3 or TRBV12-4 and TRBJ1-5, with unresolved D. The CDR3 here is CASSFNPSGGIQPQHF. CDR3 bases: TGTGCCAGCAGTTTTAACCCTTCGGGAGGCATCCAGCCCCAGCATTTT.